This record looks at one TCR beta chain sequence and its context. The antigen is undetermined. Reverse transcription of roughly 0.5 to 1 ug RNA was performed with random hexamers. Amplification of TCR beta CDR3 was carried out by immunoSEQ multiplex PCR, which covered 54 Vbeta and 13 Jbeta segments. TCRdb independently ran MiXCR on the immunoSEQ multiplex PCR reads; one entry per CDR3 protein. The sample carries around 100,000 distinct CDR3 sequences, around 95% recorded once. The data were obtained in a study of CD8 T cells in Susac syndrome. About the research overall: Patients with Susac syndrome were therapy-naive, on corticosteroids, or on intravenous immunoglobulin alone at blood draw.

This CDR3 has 15 amino acids. Per the germline V gene, CDR1 is MRHNA and CDR2 is SNTAGT. V was clipped by 5 bases and J by 2 bases; unmatched bases: 5. Study-wide findings and caveats: Susac-specific public clones in total CD8+ repertoires numbered sixteen; in CD8+ TEMRA repertoires, they numbered about five.

Sequencing targeted TCR beta in T cells from blood (CD8+ and CD4+). This receptor was taken from a human donor with Susac syndrome. What was sequenced was CD8+ T cells from PBMCs. This rearrangement joins TRBV6-4 to TRBJ2-3, with 9 bases that match TRBD2. In nucleotides, the CDR3 is TGTGCCAGCAGTACTATAGCGGGGGCCACAGATACGCAGTATTTT. Protein product: CASSTIAGATDTQYF.